This T cell receptor (beta chain) comes out of a study of shared clonotypes between healthy human individuals. Replicate PCRs for sorted subsets used around 190 ng DNA; this equaled 30,000 to 35,000 T cell genomes. Sequencing used immunoSEQ multiplex PCR; TCRdb keeps in-frame clones, though not all of them. The top ten hold over 1% of the sample, which has about 1.5 million clones, approximately 96% seen once. Trimming pared 4 bases from V and 0 bases from J, leaving 11 bases between. CDR3 length equals 15 residues. Per germline, CDR1 SEHNR and CDR2 FQNEAQ (reference sequence). The gene calls are TRBV7-9 and TRBJ2-3; no reliable D call. The source of this sequence is a man younger than 40 in good health. The sequencing sample was made of naive CD4+ T cells sorted from blood. Regarding subset: CD45RA+ positively selected. In DNA, the CDR3 is TGTGCCAGCAGCTATCGCGGAACTAGCACAGATACGCAGTATTTT. Translated, it gives CASSYRGTSTDTQYF. The full variable domain, with the rest looked up from reference TRBV7-9 and TRBJ2-3, is DTGVSQNPRHKITKRGQNVTFRCDPISEHNRLYWYRQTLGQGPEFLTYFQNEAQLEKSRLLSDRFSAERPKGSFSTLEIQRTEQGDSAMYLCASSYRGTSTDTQYFGPGTRLTVL.